This TCR beta chain was documented in a study of blood T cell repertoires in COVID-19. About the research overall: The United States, Italy and Spain were the sources of the acute and convalescent COVID-19 samples. T cells, B-cell-depleted T cells, or PBMCs provided the cDNA or gDNA that served as material.

Here immunoSEQ multiplex PCR was the method, and the copy in TCRdb shows in-frame clones only, minus some. The sample contains under 300,000 clones, approximately 80% of which appear only once. This CDR3 spans 13 amino acids. Trimming pared 1 base from V and 12 bases from J, leaving 13 bases between. J is TRBJ1-5 and V is TRBV12-3 or TRBV12-4; D is possibly TRBD1 (6 bases). Specimen: peripheral blood. This clonotype was obtained from a woman aged 55 to 70 with active or convalescent COVID-19. CDR3 DNA: TGTGCCAGCAGTTTAGGGGGGCCGCGTCTCCAGCATTTT. It is translated as CASSLGGPRLQHF.